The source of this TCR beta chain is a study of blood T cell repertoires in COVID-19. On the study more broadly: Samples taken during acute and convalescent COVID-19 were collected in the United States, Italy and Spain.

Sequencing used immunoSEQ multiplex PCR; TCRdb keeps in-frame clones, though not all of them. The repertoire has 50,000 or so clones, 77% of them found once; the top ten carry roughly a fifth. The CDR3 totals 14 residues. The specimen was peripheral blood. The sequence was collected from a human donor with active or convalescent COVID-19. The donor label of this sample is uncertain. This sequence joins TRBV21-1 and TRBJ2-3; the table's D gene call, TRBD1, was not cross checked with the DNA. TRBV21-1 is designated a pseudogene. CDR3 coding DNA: TGTGCCAGCAGCAAAGCGCTGGGGGCGGATACGCAGTATTTT. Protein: CASSKALGADTQYF.